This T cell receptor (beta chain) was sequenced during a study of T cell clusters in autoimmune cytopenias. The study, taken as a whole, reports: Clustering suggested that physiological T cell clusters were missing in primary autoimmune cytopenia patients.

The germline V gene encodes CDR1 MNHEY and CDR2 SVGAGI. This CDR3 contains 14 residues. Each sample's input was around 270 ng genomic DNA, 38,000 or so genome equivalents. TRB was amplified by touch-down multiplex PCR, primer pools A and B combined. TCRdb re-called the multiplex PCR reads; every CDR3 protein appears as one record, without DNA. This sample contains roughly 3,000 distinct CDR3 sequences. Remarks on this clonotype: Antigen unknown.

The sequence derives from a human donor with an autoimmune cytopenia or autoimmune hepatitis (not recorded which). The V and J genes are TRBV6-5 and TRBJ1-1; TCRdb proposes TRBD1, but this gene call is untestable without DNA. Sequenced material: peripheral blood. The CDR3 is CASSYPDLGRGAFF.